A single sample gave rise to the 26 T cell receptor beta chains below, sequenced in a study of sequential checkpoint blockade in melanoma. Clones were sequenced by immunoSEQ multiplex PCR, and TCRdb holds only the in-frame ones, with some missing. The repertoire holds 4,500 to 7,000 clones, under 45% seen once, with 8.5% to 9.5% in the top ten. Treatment: randomized to nivolumab then ipilimumab (arm A) or the reverse (arm B). Specimen: tumor tissue (inferred from file names), collected from a patient given nivolumab and ipilimumab in sequence. The receptors here all came from a human donor with melanoma.

This clone was counted only a few times. The genes are TRBV9 and TRBJ2-1; D is perhaps TRBD2 (5 bases). Trimming left V 0 bases short and J 7 bases short, with 23 bases between. CDR1 is SGDLS, CDR2 YYNGEE, per germline. The CDR3 contains 18 residues. The CDR3 DNA follows: TGTGCCAGCAGCGTAGTTTTGTTGGGTGTTGGGGAGAGAAATGAGCAGTTCTTC. Translating gives CASSVVLLGVGERNEQFF.

This clone was recorded a few times. The rearrangement joins TRBV19 to TRBJ1-1; a possible D gene is TRBD1 (5 bases). Germline CDR1 LNHDA, CDR2 SQIVND (reference sequence). The CDR3 sequence is 14 residues long. Deletions cut 10 bases from V and 1 base from J, with 16 bases between. The CDR3: CATSEPGRNTEAFF. The CDR3, as DNA: TGTGCCACATCTGAACCGGGACGGAACACTGAAGCTTTCTTT.

The chain is built from TRBV19 and TRBJ2-2, with 7 bases that match TRBD2. With 2 bases clipped from V and 5 bases from J, the junction kept 8 bases outside the gene matches. CDR3 size: 16 residues. Germline loops: CDR1 LNHDA, CDR2 SQIVND (reference sequence). CDR3 in DNA: TGTGCCAGTAGTATACCCTGGACTAGTATAACCGGGGAGCTGTTTTTT. Its translation: CASSIPWTSITGELFF.

In the case of this clone: A far larger clone lies a single base away; this is likely a read error. The CDR3 is CASSYSSTGFTEAFF. In nucleotides, the CDR3 is TGCGCCAGCAGTTACAGCTCGACAGGGTTCACTGAAGCTTTCTTT. The chain recombines TRBV10-2 with TRBJ1-1; TRBD1 aligns across 7 bases. The CDR3 covers 15 residues. J lost 4 bases, V lost 5 bases, and 10 bases had no gene match. Germline CDR1 reads WSHSY; CDR2 reads SAAADI.

The V gene is TRBV29-1, the J gene TRBJ2-1; TRBD1 or TRBD2 may be the D gene (7 bases each). Looked up from germline, CDR1 is SQVTM and CDR2 is ANQGSEA. The V and J ends lost 5 bases and 9 bases respectively, with 14 bases between them. This CDR3 has 12 residues. The CDR3 region has the DNA TGCAGCGTTCAGGGGGGGGATGCTGAGCAGTTCTTC. Translated, it gives CSVQGGDAEQFF.

This rearrangement joins TRBV6-4 to TRBJ2-7, with 12 positions matching TRBD1. The CDR3 totals 15 residues. After removal of 5 bases from V and 4 bases from J, the junction contained 6 bases not matched to a gene. The germline V gene encodes CDR1 MRHNA and CDR2 SNTAGT. The CDR3 sequence: CASSYRGQGAYEQYF. The CDR3 bases are TGTGCCAGCAGTTACAGGGGACAGGGGGCATACGAGCAGTACTTC.

This clone was detected only a few times. V gene TRBV19 combines with J gene TRBJ1-1; D gene uncertain. The CDR3 covers 15 residues. Germline V gene data show CDR1 as LNHDA and CDR2 as SQIVND (reference sequence). The germline V and J ends were trimmed by 3 bases and 1 base, with 12 bases remaining between them. The CDR3 loop is CASSMNPGWNTEAFF. In DNA, the CDR3 is TGTGCCAGTAGTATGAATCCGGGGTGGAACACTGAAGCTTTCTTT.

This clone was detected a few times. The chain is built from TRBV6-8 and TRBJ2-3; 12 bases line up with TRBD2. The length of the CDR3 is 17 residues. Germline values: CDR1 MNHGY, CDR2 SAAAGT. V shed 5 bases, J shed 3 bases, and the junction held 9 bases outside the gene matches. The CDR3 here is CASSQGLAGLGTDTQYF. In DNA, the CDR3 is TGTGCCAGCAGTCAAGGACTAGCGGGATTGGGTACAGATACGCAGTATTTT.

This clone was recorded a few times. The V gene is TRBV11-3, the J gene TRBJ2-2; D is ambiguous. The germline CDR1 and CDR2 sequences are SGHNT and YENEEA. V was cut by 5 bases and J by 2 bases, with 9 bases left in between. CDR3 size: 14 residues. CDR3 in DNA: TGTGCCAGCAGCCCCCTGGTAAACACCGGGGAGCTGTTTTTT. It is translated as CASSPLVNTGELFF.

This clone was observed once. The chain recombines TRBV18 with TRBJ1-2; weak D call: TRBD1 (6 bases). The germline gives CDR1 KGHSH, CDR2 LQKENI. Between the trimmed V and J ends, which lost 4 bases and 6 bases, there was a span of 15 bases. The length of the CDR3 is 14 residues. CDR3 coding DNA: TGTGCCAGCTCACTACGGGACACTTGGGATGGCTACACCTTC. Translation: CASSLRDTWDGYTF.

CDR3 amino acids: CASNDYRRVGGELFF. The DNA of the CDR3 is TGTGCCAGCAATGACTACCGACGGGTGGGCGGGGAGCTGTTTTTT. V and J are TRBV2 and TRBJ2-2; tentative D call: TRBD2 (5 bases). CDR3 size: 15 residues. Trimming shortened V by 7 bases and J by 7 bases, and 19 bases separated the two germline ends. Germline V CDR1 and CDR2: SNHLY, FYNNEI.

J is TRBJ2-3 and V is TRBV18; no clear D gene. Germline V lookup: CDR1 KGHSH, CDR2 LQKENI. The ends were cut back, 6 bases at V and 0 bases at J, with 10 bases in the middle. The CDR3 length is 14 residues. The CDR3 DNA sequence: TGTGCCAGCTCGCGGATCGATAGCACAGATACGCAGTATTTT. Translating it yields CASSRIDSTDTQYF.

The chain has TRBV5-1 and TRBJ2-1; 8 bases match TRBD2. V lost 4 bases and J lost 6; bases outside the gene matches: 9. CDR3 size: 15 residues. Germline loops: CDR1 SGHRS, CDR2 YFSETQ. CDR3: CASSLGAAGGNEQFF. The CDR3 DNA reads as TGCGCCAGCAGCCTCGGGGCGGCGGGAGGCAATGAGCAGTTCTTC. The full variable domain, its missing parts supplied by reference TRBV5-1 and TRBJ2-1, is KAGVTQTPRYLIKTRGQQVTLSCSPISGHRSVSWYQQTPGQGLQFLFEYFSETQRNKGNFPGRFSGRQFSNSRSEMNVSTLELGDSALYLCASSLGAAGGNEQFFGPGTRLTVL.

This clone came up many times. The chain is built from TRBV4-1 and TRBJ1-2; no definite D call. CDR1 MGHRA and CDR2 YSYEKL come from the germline V gene. The CDR3 runs 16 residues. The V and J ends lost 0 bases and 7 bases respectively, with 18 bases between them. The CDR3 protein is CASSQDHRANVRGYTF. The DNA of the CDR3 is TGCGCCAGCAGCCAAGATCACCGGGCCAACGTGCGTGGCTACACCTTC.

This rearrangement joins TRBV10-2 to TRBJ2-1; unclear D gene. CDR3 length equals 14 residues. The ends were cut back, 2 bases at V and 1 base at J, with 6 bases in the middle. CDR1 and CDR2 from the germline V gene are WSHSY and SAAADI. The chain's CDR3 is CASSEANSYNEQFF. CDR3 DNA: TGCGCCAGCAGTGAGGCGAATTCCTACAATGAGCAGTTCTTC.

The V gene is TRBV12-5, the J gene TRBJ1-5; D perhaps matches TRBD1 (5 bases). This CDR3 spans 15 amino acids. The germline gives CDR1 LGHNT, CDR2 FRNRAP. As DNA, the CDR3 is TGTGCCAGCAACACACGGGGGATTAGCAATCAGCCCCAGCATTTT. It translates to CASNTRGISNQPQHF.

This chain joins TRBV18 and TRBJ2-3, with 9 positions matching TRBD1. The V segment lost 0 bases and the J segment 6 bases; nucleotides outside the gene matches: 7. Germline values: CDR1 KGHSH, CDR2 LQKENI. CDR3 length: 16 amino acids. The CDR3, as DNA: TGTGCCAGCTCACCACCGGCACAGGGGGCATTGGATACGCAGTATTTT. Protein: CASSPPAQGALDTQYF.

The chain combines TRBV28 with TRBJ2-5, with D perhaps assigned TRBD1 or TRBD2 (5 bases each). Per germline, CDR1 MDHEN and CDR2 SYDVKM. This CDR3 comprises 13 residues. Trimming took off 4 bases at V and 5 bases at J, with 11 bases between the two ends. CDR3 sequence reads: CASSSGPRETQYF. The CDR3 DNA sequence: TGTGCCAGCAGTTCGGGACCTAGGGAGACCCAGTACTTC. Variable domain in full (rest from reference TRBV28 and TRBJ2-5): DVKVTQSSRYLVKRTGEKVFLECVQDMDHENMFWYRQDPGLGLRLIYFSYDVKMKEKGDIPEGYSVSREKKERFSLILESASTNQTSMYLCASSSGPRETQYFGPGTRLLVL.

Only a few counts were recorded for this clone. The chain employs TRBV9 and TRBJ1-5; D unclear. The germline V gene encodes CDR1 SGDLS and CDR2 YYNGEE. Trimming removed 5 bases from V and 0 bases from J, with 6 bases in between. The CDR3 has 13 amino acids. DNA of the CDR3: TGTGCCAGCAGTAGAGATAGCAATCAGCCCCAGCATTTT. It translates to CASSRDSNQPQHF.

This chain uses TRBV12-5 with TRBJ2-1; 12 positions agree with TRBD2. Germline CDR1 and CDR2: LGHNT and FRNRAP. The CDR3 contains 14 residues. This CDR3 reads CASLSGLAGSEQFF. CDR3 in DNA: TGTGCCAGCCTATCGGGACTAGCGGGTAGTGAGCAGTTCTTC. The whole variable domain, filled in from reference TRBV12-5 and TRBJ2-1, reads DARVTQTPRHKVTEMGQEVTMRCQPILGHNTVFWYRQTMMQGLELLAYFRNRAPLDDSGMPKDRFSAEMPDATLATLKIQPSEPRDSAVYFCASLSGLAGSEQFFGPGTRLTVL.

CDR3 loop: CASIIFLGQGEFTEAFF. The CDR3 region has the DNA TGTGCCAGCATCATCTTTTTGGGACAGGGGGAATTCACTGAAGCTTTCTTT. V and J are TRBV28 and TRBJ1-1; 11 bases align to TRBD1. The J segment lost 4 bases and the V segment lost 7 bases, leaving 14 bases of the junction unmatched. The CDR3 runs 17 residues. Germline V gene lookup returns CDR1 MDHEN and CDR2 SYDVKM. Together with reference TRBV28 and TRBJ1-1, the CDR3 gives the full variable domain: DVKVTQSSRYLVKRTGEKVFLECVQDMDHENMFWYRQDPGLGLRLIYFSYDVKMKEKGDIPEGYSVSREKKERFSLILESASTNQTSMYLCASIIFLGQGEFTEAFFGQGTRLTVV.

This clone was seen a handful of times. The rearrangement links TRBV6-1 to TRBJ2-5; the D is unclear. V was shortened by 1 base and J by 0 bases, with 9 bases between the two germline ends. Germline CDR1 reads MNHNS; CDR2 reads SASEGT. CDR3 length equals 15 residues. CDR3 region: CASSEDPWYQETQYF. The CDR3 coding sequence is TGTGCCAGCAGTGAAGACCCCTGGTACCAAGAGACCCAGTACTTC.

The genes are TRBV7-1 and TRBJ2-7, with D perhaps matching TRBD2 (7 bases). Being an ORF, TRBV7-1 has a function that is uncertain. The CDR3 totals 13 residues. V was pared by 9 bases and J by 6 bases, with 18 bases between. The CDR3 region is CASPKGGGSEQYF. As DNA, the CDR3 is TGTGCCAGTCCCAAGGGCGGGGGCAGCGAGCAGTACTTC.

This chain joins TRBV30 and TRBJ2-7; D not resolved. The CDR3 sequence is 13 residues long. Deletions cut 5 bases from V and 1 base from J, with 12 bases between. The germline CDR1 and CDR2 sequences are GTSNPN and SVGIG (reference sequence). CDR3 bases: TGTGCCTGGGGGTTGGGCCAGTCCTACGAGCAGTACTTC. Protein: CAWGLGQSYEQYF.

The chain carries TRBV5-1 and TRBJ2-2; a weak D match, TRBD1 (6 bases). V lost 4 bases to trimming and J lost 4 bases, with 14 bases between them. Germline V lookup: CDR1 SGHRS, CDR2 YFSETQ. This CDR3 comprises 15 residues. DNA of the CDR3: TGCGCCAGCAGCCCCACAGGGAAGGCCACCGGGGAGCTGTTTTTT. Protein: CASSPTGKATGELFF.

The sample holds many counts of this clone. The chain combines TRBV28 with TRBJ1-2; TRBD1 is a possible D gene (5 bases). The CDR3 sequence is 15 residues long. Germline V gives CDR1 MDHEN, CDR2 SYDVKM. V was shortened by 5 bases and J by 3 bases, with 16 bases between the two germline ends. Written as DNA, the CDR3 is TGTGCCAGCAGTCGGGGGGAGGGAGGGTACTATGGCTACACCTTC. Its translation is CASSRGEGGYYGYTF.